Below, 2 T cell receptor beta chains from the same sample are listed, as sequenced in a study of T cell repertoires in cytomegalovirus infection (dated 2019 in TCRdb). These reads were obtained on an Illumina HiSeq 1500. TCRdb trimmed public reads at Q25 via fastp, called clones via MiXCR and kept in-frame beta chains. Every distinct CDR3 protein forms one entry, paired with its most common genes and DNA. The sample data list 900,000 to 950,000 distinct CDR3 sequences, and 30% to 40% of these were observed just once. The top ten clonotypes cover 13% of the sample. These receptors have no identified antigens. According to the study, the label for this sample's treatment or condition signals: in vitro stimulation with specific CMV peptide epitopes to enrich CMV-specific T cells. The specimen was cultured CD8+ T cells from PBMCs, collected from culture after CMV antigen stimulation. The source of these receptors is a human donor in good health (CMV status not recorded). Some clones in this sample may be carry-over from other donors' samples.

The chain is built from TRBV10-2 and TRBJ1-1; TRBD1 agrees at 7 bases. The V gene end was trimmed by 8 bases and the J gene end by 2 bases; junction bases not matched to a gene: 5. Per germline, CDR1 WSHSY and CDR2 SAAADI. The CDR3 loop spans 13 amino acids. CDR3 sequence (DNA): TGCGCCAGCGGGGACAGCCAAAACACTGAAGCTTTCTTT. Residues: CASGDSQNTEAFF.

This clonotype has only a few counts. The gene calls are TRBV6-1 and TRBJ1-4; no clear D gene. CDR1 is MNHNS and CDR2 is SASEGT in the germline V gene. This CDR3 is 18 amino acids long. Trimming removed 2 bases from V and 3 bases from J, with 19 bases in between. CDR3 DNA: TGTGCCAGCAGTGAATTTCTCTATTTCCCGGGAGCTAATGAAAAACTGTTTTTT. It specifies CASSEFLYFPGANEKLFF.